Below are 29 T cell receptor beta chains sequenced from a single sample in a study of blood T cell repertoires in COVID-19. This table comes from immunoSEQ multiplex PCR, and its TCRdb copy is limited to in-frame clones, with some not included. Of under 200,000 clones in the sample, roughly 85% were seen once. Sequenced: peripheral blood. The origin of the receptors is a woman aged 30 to 39 with acute or convalescent COVID-19.

V usage is TRBV9 and J usage is TRBJ2-1; D may be TRBD1 (6 bases). Trimming removed 4 bases at V and 5 bases at J, with 10 bases between. Looked up from germline, CDR1 is SGDLS and CDR2 is YYNGEE. The CDR3 is 13 residues long. The DNA of the CDR3 is TGTGCCAGCAGCCCCCAGGGGAACAATGAGCAGTTCTTC. Its protein product is CASSPQGNNEQFF.

J is TRBJ1-1 and V is TRBV6-5, with D unclear. V dropped 6 bases and J dropped 4 bases, with 15 bases sitting between them. Germline CDR1 MNHEY, CDR2 SVGAGI. The CDR3 is made up of 14 amino acids. CDR3 amino acids: CASRRERVGTEAFF. CDR3 bases: TGTGCCAGCAGAAGAGAGAGAGTTGGCACTGAAGCTTTCTTT.

The chain uses TRBV4-1 and TRBJ2-7; TRBD2 is a possible D gene (6 bases). The V gene's germline CDR1 is MGHRA and CDR2 YSYEKL. Trimming stripped 4 bases from V and 0 bases from J, with 13 bases between. The CDR3 is 15 amino acids. DNA for the CDR3: TGCGCCAGCAGCCCGGGAGCCTTCAGCTCCTACGAGCAGTACTTC. It translates to CASSPGAFSSYEQYF.

The gene calls are TRBV21-1 and TRBJ2-3; TRBD2, as called in the table, went unchecked against the DNA. TRBV21-1 is annotated as a pseudogene. The CDR3 loop spans 15 amino acids. The CDR3, as DNA: TGTGCCAGCAGCCGCCCGGAGGCGGGGCCAGATACGCAGTATTTT. Its protein product is CASSRPEAGPDTQYF.

The V gene is TRBV3-1 (or the pseudogene TRBV3-2), the J gene TRBJ2-5; 7 bases match TRBD1. Trimming cost V 0 bases and J 7 bases; bases outside gene matches: 11. The CDR3 runs 16 residues. CDR1 and CDR2 (germline): LGHDT, YNNKEL (reference sequence). CDR3 nucleotide sequence: TGTGCCAGCAGCCAAGATTTGACAGGGAGCAGGGGGACCCAGTACTTC. This translates into CASSQDLTGSRGTQYF.

CDR3 in DNA: TGTGCCTGGAGTACGACAGGGCTAGAGACCCAGTACTTC. This codes for CAWSTTGLETQYF. This sequence joins TRBV30 and TRBJ2-5, with TRBD1 matching over 7 bases. J gave up 4 bases and V 2 bases, and 4 bases lay outside the gene matches. Germline values: CDR1 GTSNPN, CDR2 SVGIG (reference sequence). CDR3 length: 13 amino acids.

The rearrangement links TRBV4-3 to TRBJ1-2, with 7 bases aligning to TRBD1. CDR1 is LGHNA and CDR2 is YSLEER in the germline V gene. This CDR3 spans 13 amino acids. V trimming: 3 bases; J trimming: 8 bases; junction bases outside the gene matches: 6. CDR3 sequence: CASSHRTGWGYTF. The CDR3 region has the DNA TGCGCCAGCAGCCACCGGACAGGCTGGGGCTACACCTTC.

The V gene is TRBV29-1, the J gene TRBJ2-7, with TRBD2 matching over 7 bases. The CDR3 is 13 amino acids. Germline V gene sequence: CDR1 SQVTM, CDR2 ANQGSEA. The J segment lost 3 bases and the V segment lost 3 bases, leaving 5 bases of the junction unmatched. Here the CDR3 DNA reads TGCAGCGTTGAGGGGGGAGGGCTCTACGAGCAGTACTTC. Residues: CSVEGGGLYEQYF.

The V call is TRBV29-1, the J call TRBJ2-5; possibly TRBD1 for D (8 bases). The V gene lost 6 bases and the J gene lost 3 bases, with 17 bases spanning the gap. Germline CDR1 and CDR2: SQVTM and ANQGSEA. CDR3 length: 14 amino acids. CDR3 in DNA: TGCAGCGTGGTTCAGGGGGCGGGAGAAGAGACCCAGTACTTC. Translating it yields CSVVQGAGEETQYF. Combining the CDR3 with reference TRBV29-1 and TRBJ2-5 gives the whole variable domain SAVISQKPSRDICQRGTSLTIQCQVDSQVTMMFWYRQQPGQSLTLIATANQGSEATYESGFVIDKFPISRPNLTFSTLTVSNMSPEDSSIYLCSVVQGAGEETQYFGPGTRLLVL.

The gene calls are TRBV30 and TRBJ2-7, with TRBD2 as a possible D gene (6 bases). Per the germline V gene, CDR1 is GTSNPN and CDR2 is SVGIG (reference sequence). The CDR3 is 14 residues long. V shed 0 bases and J shed 4 bases, with 13 bases lying between them. DNA for the CDR3: TGTGCCTGGAGTGTTGGTTTCGGAGGGTACGAGCAGTACTTC. Amino acid sequence: CAWSVGFGGYEQYF.

The J gene is TRBJ1-5, the V gene TRBV7-2; the match to TRBD1 covers 11 bases. The length of the CDR3 is 19 residues. The V gene's germline CDR1 is SGHTA and CDR2 FQGNSA. V was pared by 5 bases and J by 4 bases, with 16 bases of the junction left unmatched. CDR3 loop: CASSLTGTGGSWGNQPQHF. The CDR3 nucleotides read TGTGCCAGCAGCCTAACAGGGACAGGGGGGTCTTGGGGAAATCAGCCCCAGCATTTT.

The chain uses TRBV15 and TRBJ1-4; D gene uncertain. Trimming shortened V by 3 bases and J by 8 bases, and 10 bases separated the two germline ends. This CDR3 region has 13 residues. Germline CDR1 and CDR2: LNHNV and YYDKDF (reference sequence). The CDR3 DNA reads as TGTGCCACCAGCAGCTCTGTGGAGGAAAAACTGTTTTTT. Translation gives CATSSSVEEKLFF.

This clone was observed a handful of times. This chain connects TRBV27 to TRBJ2-1; 11 nucleotides match TRBD2. This CDR3 comprises 18 residues. After removal of 2 bases from V and 2 bases from J, the junction contained 8 bases not matched to a gene. CDR1 and CDR2 (germline): MNHEY, SMNVEV (reference sequence). The CDR3 reads CASSLMTSGMRAYNEQFF. The CDR3 coding sequence is TGTGCCAGCAGTTTAATGACTAGCGGGATGCGGGCCTACAATGAGCAGTTCTTC.

The chain combines TRBV9 with TRBJ2-2; 10 bases are a match to TRBD2. V gave up 4 bases and J gave up 8 bases; unmatched junction bases: 11. Looked up from germline, CDR1 is SGDLS and CDR2 is YYNGEE. This CDR3 contains 16 residues. The CDR3: CASSPARTSGKGELFF. DNA of the CDR3: TGTGCCAGCAGCCCCGCCCGGACTAGCGGAAAGGGGGAGCTGTTTTTT.

The chain combines TRBV30 with TRBJ2-5, with 8 bases identical to TRBD1. The CDR3 length is 13 residues. In germline, CDR1 is GTSNPN, CDR2 SVGIG (reference sequence). The CDR3 DNA is TGTGGAGGGTCGAAACAGGGGGGAGAGACCCAGTACTTC. Translated: CGGSKQGGETQYF.

The chain recombines TRBV21-1 with TRBJ1-2; the D call in the table, TRBD1, was not verified against the DNA. TRBV21-1 is a pseudogene. The CDR3 is made up of 19 amino acids. CDR3 amino acids: CASRIKRHRTSMDNYGYTF. The CDR3 nucleotides read TGTGCCAGCAGAATAAAGAGGCACAGGACCTCTATGGATAACTATGGCTACACCTTC.

The chain uses TRBV6-5 and TRBJ2-1; 9 nucleotides agree with TRBD1. This CDR3 has 14 amino acids. CDR1 is MNHEY and CDR2 is SVGAGI in the germline V gene. The trim removed 7 bases at V and 0 bases at J, leaving 1 base unmatched. The CDR3 reads CASKDRGSYNEQFF. DNA of the CDR3: TGTGCCAGCAAGGACAGGGGCTCCTACAATGAGCAGTTCTTC.

The chain combines TRBV2 with TRBJ2-2; the D is unclear. The CDR3 is made up of 16 amino acids. CDR1 SNHLY and CDR2 FYNNEI come from the germline V gene. Between the trimmed V and J ends, which lost 4 bases and 6 bases, there was a span of 18 bases. The CDR3 bases are TGTGCCAGCAGTGGGGCCAGTAGGATGTACGCCGGGGAGCTGTTTTTT. This gives the protein CASSGASRMYAGELFF.

V usage is TRBV5-6 and J usage is TRBJ2-7; D ambiguous. This CDR3 region has 12 residues. CDR1 SGHDT and CDR2 YYEEEE come from the germline V gene. The ends were cut back, 4 bases at V and 6 bases at J, with 11 bases in the middle. The CDR3 DNA is TGTGCCAGCAGCCCTGGCCCCTCCGAGCAGTACTTC. Amino acid sequence: CASSPGPSEQYF.

This clone was recorded a few times. V gene TRBV29-1 combines with J gene TRBJ1-1; D perhaps matches TRBD1 (5 bases). The germline V and J ends were trimmed by 8 bases and 4 bases, with 14 bases remaining between them. The CDR3 totals 12 residues. Germline CDR1 is SQVTM and CDR2 is ANQGSEA. CDR3 DNA sequence: TGCAGCTCTTACTCAGGGATCACTGAAGCTTTCTTT. Translating it yields CSSYSGITEAFF.

The CDR3 coding sequence is TGTGCCAGCAGCGAGGGACAGGGGAACTTTGGTGAAAAACTGTTTTTT. It encodes CASSEGQGNFGEKLFF. The gene calls are TRBV7-2 and TRBJ1-4, with 10 bases aligning to TRBD1. From germline, CDR1 is SGHTA and CDR2 FQGNSA. The length of the CDR3 is 16 residues. The V segment lost 5 bases and the J segment 7 bases; nucleotides outside the gene matches: 10. The variable domain in full, completed from reference TRBV7-2 and TRBJ1-4, reads GAGVSQSPSNKVTEKGKDVELRCDPISGHTALYWYRQSLGQGLEFLIYFQGNSAPDKSGLPSDRFSAERTGGSVSTLTIQRTQQEDSAVYLCASSEGQGNFGEKLFFGSGTQLSVL.

The V call is TRBV4-1, the J call TRBJ1-6; TRBD1 agrees at 9 bases. V lost 5 bases to trimming and J lost 7 bases; unmatched junction nucleotides: 9. This CDR3 is 16 amino acids long. Germline-derived CDR1 and CDR2 are MGHRA and YSYEKL. The CDR3 sequence: CASSAGQGNRNSPLHF. As DNA, the CDR3 is TGCGCCAGCAGCGCTGGACAGGGGAACAGAAATTCACCCCTCCACTTT.

The chain joins TRBV25-1 to TRBJ2-2; TRBD2 might be the D (7 bases). V was cut by 0 bases and J by 3 bases, with 11 bases left in between. Germline lookup yields CDR1 MGHDK and CDR2 SYGVNS. CDR3 length: 16 residues. Here the CDR3 DNA reads TGTGCCAGCAGTGAATATGGGGGGGGCTACACCGGGGAGCTGTTTTTT. It specifies CASSEYGGGYTGELFF.

The rearrangement uses TRBV28 and TRBJ1-1, with 7 bases fitting TRBD1. The germline V gene has CDR1 MDHEN and CDR2 SYDVKM. V shed 6 bases and J 5 bases; nucleotides not matched to a gene: 12. This CDR3 has 15 amino acids. CDR3 loop: CASSLLQGSGTEAFF. CDR3 coding DNA: TGTGCCAGCAGCTTACTACAGGGGTCGGGGACTGAAGCTTTCTTT.

This clone occurred a few times. This rearrangement joins TRBV20-1 to TRBJ1-2; unclear D gene. V dropped 0 bases and J dropped 8 bases, with 7 bases sitting between them. The CDR3 sequence is 11 residues long. Germline-derived CDR1 and CDR2 are DFQATT and SNEGSKA (reference sequence). The CDR3 nucleotides are TGCAGTGCTAGAGATCTCGTAGGCTACACCTTC. Residues: CSARDLVGYTF.

The CDR3 region is CASSFGTATHYGYTF. The CDR3 nucleotides read TGTGCCAGCAGCTTCGGGACAGCGACTCACTATGGCTACACCTTC. The chain employs TRBV5-4 and TRBJ1-2, with 7 bases that match TRBD1. The ends lost 2 bases at V and 3 bases at J; junction bases unmatched: 7. The CDR3 loop spans 15 amino acids. Germline CDR1 SGHNT, CDR2 YYREEE (reference sequence).

The rearrangement joins TRBV15 to TRBJ2-5, with TRBD2 identical over 8 bases. The CDR3 is 16 residues long. The V and J ends lost 0 bases and 4 bases, in that order; junction bases with no gene match: 7. Germline V gene data show CDR1 as LNHNV and CDR2 as YYDKDF (reference sequence). CDR3 amino acids: CATSREVAGYGETQYF. The CDR3 region has the DNA TGTGCCACCAGCAGAGAAGTAGCGGGATACGGAGAGACCCAGTACTTC.

This sequence joins TRBV11-3 and TRBJ1-1; 8 bases fit TRBD1. This CDR3 has 15 amino acids. CDR1 is SGHNT and CDR2 is YENEEA in the germline V gene. Trimming took 5 bases from V and 7 from J; bases not matched to a gene: 12. CDR3 nucleotides: TGTGCCAGCAGCCCATCCGAAGGGACAGGAAATGAAGCTTTCTTT. It specifies CASSPSEGTGNEAFF. The variable domain in full, completed from reference TRBV11-3 and TRBJ1-1, reads EAGVVQSPRYKIIEKKQPVAFWCNPISGHNTLYWYLQNLGQGPELLIRYENEEAVDDSQLPKDRFSAERLKGVDSTLKIQPAELGDSAVYLCASSPSEGTGNEAFFGQGTRLTVV.

The chain links TRBV5-5 to TRBJ2-7, with TRBD1 identical over 7 bases. The germline V gene has CDR1 SGHKS and CDR2 YYEKEE (reference sequence). The CDR3 runs 15 residues. Trimming removed 0 bases from V and 4 bases from J; junction bases left unmatched: 7. The DNA for the CDR3 is TGTGCCAGCAGCTTGGGGTATCTACAGGGGTACGAGCAGTACTTC. This encodes CASSLGYLQGYEQYF.